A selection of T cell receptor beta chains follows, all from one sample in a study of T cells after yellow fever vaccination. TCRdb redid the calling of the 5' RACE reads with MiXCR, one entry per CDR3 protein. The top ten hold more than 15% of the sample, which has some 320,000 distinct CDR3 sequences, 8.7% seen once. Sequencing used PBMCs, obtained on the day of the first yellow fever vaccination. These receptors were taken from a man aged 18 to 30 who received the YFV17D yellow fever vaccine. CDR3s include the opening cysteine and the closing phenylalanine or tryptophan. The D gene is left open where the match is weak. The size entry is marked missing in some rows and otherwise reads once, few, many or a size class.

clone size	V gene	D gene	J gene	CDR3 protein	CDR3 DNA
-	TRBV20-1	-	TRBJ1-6	CSARGRETGNSPLHF	TGCAGTGCTAGGGGTCGGGAGACGGGGAATTCACCCCTCCACTTT
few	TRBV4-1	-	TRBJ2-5	CASSQDGSSEVETQYF	TGCGCCAGCAGCCAAGACGGGAGCTCCGAGGTGGAGACCCAGTACTTC
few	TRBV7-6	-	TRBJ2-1	CASSLAVVGEQFF	TGTGCCAGCAGCTTAGCGGTGGTAGGTGAGCAGTTCTTC
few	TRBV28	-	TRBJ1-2	CASSWGRGGNGYTF	TGTGCCAGCAGCTGGGGCCGCGGGGGGAATGGCTACACCTTC
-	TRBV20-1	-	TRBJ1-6	CSASLGVPSNSPLHF	TGCAGTGCTAGTTTAGGGGTCCCGAGTAATTCACCCCTCCACTTT
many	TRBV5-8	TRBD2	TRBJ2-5	CASRSQRGSETQYF	TGTGCCAGCAGGTCCCAGCGGGGGTCTGAGACCCAGTACTTC
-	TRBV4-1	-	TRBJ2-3	CASSPGVYFPDTQYF	TGCGCCAGCAGCCCGGGTGTCTATTTCCCAGATACGCAGTATTTT
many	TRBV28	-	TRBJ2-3	CASSPHVYDTQYF	TGTGCCAGCAGTCCCCACGTATACGATACGCAGTATTTT
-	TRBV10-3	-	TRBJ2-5	CAIKRGAEETQYF	TGTGCCATCAAACGGGGGGCTGAAGAGACCCAGTACTTC
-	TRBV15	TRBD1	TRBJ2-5	CATSRVTGESETQYF	TGTGCCACCAGCAGAGTAACAGGGGAAAGTGAGACCCAGTACTTC
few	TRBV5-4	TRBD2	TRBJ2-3	CASSFGLAADTQYF	TGTGCCAGCAGCTTTGGACTAGCCGCAGATACGCAGTATTTT
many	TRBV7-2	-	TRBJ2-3	CASSLTGMGTDTQYF	TGTGCCAGCAGCTTAACAGGGATGGGCACAGATACGCAGTATTTT
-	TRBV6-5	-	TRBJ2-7	CASSYDLREKQYF	TGTGCCAGCAGTTACGACCTTCGAGAGAAGCAGTACTTC
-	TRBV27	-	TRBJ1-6	CASSSPIRGSPLHF	TGTGCCAGCAGTTCGCCAATCAGGGGTTCACCCCTCCACTTT
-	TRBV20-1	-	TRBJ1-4	CSARSGAGGEKLFF	TGCAGTGCTAGATCTGGGGCCGGCGGTGAAAAACTGTTTTTT
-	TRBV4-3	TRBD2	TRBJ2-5	CASSQEGSGGQETQYF	TGCGCCAGCAGCCAAGAAGGTAGCGGGGGACAAGAGACCCAGTACTTC
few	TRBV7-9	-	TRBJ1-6	CASSLVPDSPLHF	TGTGCCAGCAGCTTAGTTCCGGATTCACCCCTCCACTTT
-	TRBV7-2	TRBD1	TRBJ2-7	CASTVDRVREQYF	TGTGCCAGCACCGTTGACAGGGTTCGCGAGCAGTACTTC
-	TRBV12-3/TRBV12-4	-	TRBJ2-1	CASRRQYNEQFF	TGTGCCAGCAGACGACAGTACAATGAGCAGTTCTTC
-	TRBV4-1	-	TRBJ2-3	CASSQDAGVESTDTQYF	TGCGCCAGCAGCCAAGATGCCGGGGTGGAGAGCACAGATACGCAGTATTTT
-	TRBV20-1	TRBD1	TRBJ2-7	CSIKPRDRGYEQYF	TGCAGTATAAAACCCCGGGACAGGGGATACGAGCAGTACTTC
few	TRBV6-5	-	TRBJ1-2	CASSYSSSLYGYTF	TGTGCCAGCAGTTACTCGAGCTCCCTCTATGGCTACACCTTC
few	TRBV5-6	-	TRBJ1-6	CASSFFSGPQMDSPLHF	TGTGCCAGCAGCTTTTTCTCCGGGCCCCAAATGGATTCACCCCTCCACTTT
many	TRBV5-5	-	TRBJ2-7	CASSLTPPTVSYEQYF	TGTGCCAGCAGCCTCACCCCCCCGACAGTTTCCTACGAGCAGTACTTC
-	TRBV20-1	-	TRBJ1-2	CSARASPAGLYGYTF	TGCAGTGCTAGAGCCTCACCGGCGGGATTATATGGCTACACCTTC
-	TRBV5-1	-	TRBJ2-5	CASSLGTGLGETQYF	TGCGCCAGCAGCTTGGGAACAGGACTGGGCGAGACCCAGTACTTC
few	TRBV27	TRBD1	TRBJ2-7	CASSLWGQGQSEQYF	TGTGCCAGCAGTTTATGGGGACAGGGGCAAAGCGAGCAGTACTTC
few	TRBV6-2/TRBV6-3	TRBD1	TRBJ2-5	CASRPIRGRETQYF	TGTGCCAGCAGACCCATCAGGGGGCGAGAGACCCAGTACTTC
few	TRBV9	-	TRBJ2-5	CASSAQGETQYF	TGTGCCAGCAGCGCTCAGGGGGAGACCCAGTACTTC
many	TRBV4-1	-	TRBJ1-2	CASSPTGRGFYGYTF	TGCGCCAGCAGCCCTACGGGCCGGGGGTTTTATGGCTACACCTTC
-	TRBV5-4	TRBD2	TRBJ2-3	CAWATSGGTDTQYF	TGTGCCTGGGCCACTAGCGGGGGCACAGATACGCAGTATTTT
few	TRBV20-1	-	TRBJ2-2	CSALRSGAGTGELFF	TGCAGTGCGTTGAGATCAGGGGCGGGGACCGGGGAGCTGTTTTTT
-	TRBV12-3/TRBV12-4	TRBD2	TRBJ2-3	CASRATSGATDTQYF	TGTGCCAGCAGAGCTACTAGCGGGGCCACAGATACGCAGTATTTT
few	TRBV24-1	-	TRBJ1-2	CATSSGNGYTF	TGTGCCACCAGTTCAGGGAATGGCTACACCTTC
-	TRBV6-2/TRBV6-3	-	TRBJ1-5	CASSWRIFSNQPQHF	TGTGCCAGCAGTTGGAGAATTTTTTCAAATCAGCCCCAGCATTTT
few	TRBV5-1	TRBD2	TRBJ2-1	CASSGLAGVSREQFF	TGCGCCAGCAGCGGACTAGCGGGGGTTTCTAGGGAGCAGTTCTTC
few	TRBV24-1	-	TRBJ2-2	CATTSRNTGELFF	TGTGCCACCACGAGCCGTAACACCGGGGAGCTGTTTTTT
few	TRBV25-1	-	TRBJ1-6	CASGGTTARSPLHF	TGTGCCAGCGGTGGAACGACGGCACGATCACCCCTCCACTTT
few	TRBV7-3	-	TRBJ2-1	CASSPAGGYNEQFF	TGTGCCAGCAGCCCGGCCGGGGGCTACAATGAGCAGTTCTTC
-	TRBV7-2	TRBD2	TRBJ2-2	CASSLGGLAGLELFF	TGTGCCAGCAGCTTAGGGGGACTAGCGGGGCTCGAGCTGTTTTTT
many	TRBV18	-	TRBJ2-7	CASSQSEAGGYEQYF	TGTGCCAGCTCACAGTCCGAGGCAGGCGGTTACGAGCAGTACTTC
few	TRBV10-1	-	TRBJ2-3	CASSREESRDTQYF	TGCGCCAGCAGCAGAGAAGAAAGTCGCGATACGCAGTATTTT
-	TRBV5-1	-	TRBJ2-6	CASTIQGFSGANVLTF	TGCGCCAGCACGATACAGGGATTCTCTGGGGCCAACGTCCTGACTTTC
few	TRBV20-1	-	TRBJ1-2	CSAFRREGGDGYTF	TGCAGTGCCTTCCGAAGGGAGGGGGGCGATGGCTACACCTTC
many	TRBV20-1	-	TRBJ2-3	CSARDGTSTDTQYF	TGCAGTGCTAGAGATGGGACTAGCACAGATACGCAGTATTTT
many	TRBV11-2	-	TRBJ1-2	CASSLLVGQGQANYGYTF	TGTGCCAGCAGCTTGCTAGTGGGTCAGGGACAAGCTAACTATGGCTACACCTTC
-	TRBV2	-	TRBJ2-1	CASSESVGGPPYNEQFF	TGTGCCAGCAGCGAGAGCGTTGGGGGGCCCCCCTACAATGAGCAGTTCTTC
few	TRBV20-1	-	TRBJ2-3	CSASPLADTQYF	TGCAGTGCTAGTCCCCTAGCAGATACGCAGTATTTT
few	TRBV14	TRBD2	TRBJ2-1	CASSRSGGPYNEQFF	TGTGCCAGCAGCCGGAGCGGGGGGCCTTACAATGAGCAGTTCTTC
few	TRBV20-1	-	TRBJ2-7	CSASRDGPYEQYF	TGCAGTGCTAGTAGGGACGGTCCCTACGAGCAGTACTTC
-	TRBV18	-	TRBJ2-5	CASSPIKETQYF	TGTGCCAGCTCACCTATAAAAGAGACCCAGTACTTC
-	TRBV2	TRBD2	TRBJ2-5	CASETSGGAVGETQYF	TGTGCCAGCGAGACTAGCGGGGGGGCGGTCGGAGAGACCCAGTACTTC
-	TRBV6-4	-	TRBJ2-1	CASSVGGGAAQFF	TGTGCCAGCAGTGTTGGCGGGGGCGCCGCGCAGTTCTTC
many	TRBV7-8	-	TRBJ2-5	CASKLRGQGETQYF	TGTGCCAGCAAGCTCCGCGGGCAGGGAGAGACCCAGTACTTC